These 13 T cell receptor beta chains came from one sample sequenced in a study of CD8+CD57+ T cells in acquired aplastic anemia. The study profiled TCR beta VDJ and CDR3 using genomic DNA as template. From the reads, TCRdb called clonotypes with MiXCR, one entry per CDR3 protein. The table shows approximately 130,000 distinct CDR3 sequences, with more than 35% occurring only once. Sequencing was performed on sorted CD4+, CD8+, or CD8+CD57+ T cells (not recorded which) from PBMCs. The receptors originated from a human donor in good health, serving as a control.

This clonotype was recorded many times. The chain uses TRBV2 and TRBJ2-7; tentatively, D is TRBD1 (5 bases). The CDR3 covers 14 residues. Germline V lookup: CDR1 SNHLY, CDR2 FYNNEI. V shed 6 bases and J shed 0 bases, with 12 bases lying between them. The DNA for the CDR3 is TGTGCCAGCAGGGTTTCGGACACCTCCTACGAGCAGTACTTC. Translation: CASRVSDTSYEQYF.

The rearrangement uses TRBV6-1 and TRBJ1-1; D perhaps matches TRBD1 (5 bases). Deletions cut 6 bases from V and 5 bases from J, with 16 bases between. Germline CDR1 MNHNS, CDR2 SASEGT. The CDR3 contains 14 residues. The CDR3 DNA follows: TGTGCCAGCAGCCAGGGACCCCGGGGGACTGAAGCTTTCTTT. Its translation is CASSQGPRGTEAFF.

Of note for this clonotype: A much larger clone lies one base from this, so it may be a read error. The V and J genes are TRBV5-1 and TRBJ2-1; 7 bases are shared with TRBD2. The CDR3 runs to 15 residues. Germline lookup yields CDR1 SGHRS and CDR2 YFSETQ. CDR3 sequence reads: CASSLVAGAYNKQFF. Here the CDR3 DNA reads TGCGCCAGCAGCTTGGTCGCGGGAGCCTACAATAAGCAGTTCTTC. Full variable domain (outside the CDR3, taken from reference TRBV5-1 and TRBJ2-1): KAGVTQTPRYLIKTRGQQVTLSCSPISGHRSVSWYQQTPGQGLQFLFEYFSETQRNKGNFPGRFSGRQFSNSRSEMNVSTLELGDSALYLCASSLVAGAYNKQFFGPGTRLTVL.

The chain is built from TRBV5-5 and TRBJ1-1; D is unclear. The CDR3 is 15 amino acids. The germline CDR1 and CDR2 sequences are SGHKS and YYEKEE (reference sequence). Trimming pared 0 bases from V and 4 bases from J, leaving 13 bases between. For the CDR3, the DNA is TGTGCCAGCAGCTTGGCTCGACTCCTGAGCACTGAAGCTTTCTTT. As protein: CASSLARLLSTEAFF.

This clonotype was counted many times. The chain combines TRBV6-1 with TRBJ1-5, with D perhaps matching TRBD1 (5 bases). The CDR3 spans 13 residues. CDR1 and CDR2 (germline): MNHNS, SASEGT. The V and J ends lost 6 bases and 8 bases respectively, with 14 bases between them. In DNA form, the CDR3 reads TGTGCCAGCAGGTCCAGGGAGCTAGAGCCCCAGCATTTT. Its protein product is CASRSRELEPQHF.

The chain uses TRBV20-1 and TRBJ2-3; 8 positions match TRBD2. There are 15 residues in the CDR3. Germline loops: CDR1 DFQATT, CDR2 SNEGSKA (reference sequence). With V trimmed by 3 bases and J by 1 base, 6 bases remained unmatched. The DNA of the CDR3 is TGCAGTGCTAGGGGGACTAGTGACGGCACAGATACGCAGTATTTT. Translated: CSARGTSDGTDTQYF.

There are many counts of this clonotype. The J gene is TRBJ1-1, the V gene TRBV5-1; 7 bases align to TRBD1. The length of the CDR3 is 13 residues. The germline gives CDR1 SGHRS, CDR2 YFSETQ. Losses at the gene ends were 4 bases for V and 6 bases for J; bases not matched to a gene: 6. The CDR3 sequence is CASSPTGWPEAFF. CDR3 coding DNA: TGCGCCAGCAGCCCGACAGGGTGGCCTGAAGCTTTCTTT.

Concerning this clonotype: The CDR3 does not end in the conserved phenylalanine or tryptophan, so this is likely a read error. It is unclear where the CDR3 begins or ends on the DNA, so no DNA is shown, and the CDR3 is as TCRdb lists it. The V gene is TRBV7-2, the J gene TRBJ2-7. Germline-derived CDR1 and CDR2 are SGHTA and FQGNSA. Ends included, the CDR3 has 8 residues. The CDR3 is CASSLAGA.

This clonotype was counted at least ten times. The chain is built from TRBV5-1 and TRBJ2-7, with 9 positions matching TRBD1. V was clipped by 4 bases and J by 2 bases; unmatched bases: 4. Germline V lookup: CDR1 SGHRS, CDR2 YFSETQ. The CDR3 sequence is 14 residues long. As DNA, the CDR3 is TGCGCCAGCAGCCCCGGGACAGGGACCTACGAGCAGTACTTC. Encoded protein: CASSPGTGTYEQYF.

V and J are TRBV19 and TRBJ2-7; 10 nucleotides line up with TRBD1. This CDR3 comprises 14 residues. CDR1 is LNHDA, CDR2 SQIVND, per germline (reference sequence). Germline trimming cut 9 bases from V and 6 bases from J; bases unmatched to any gene: 11. CDR3 region: CASSFRDRGSEQYF. CDR3 sequence (DNA): TGTGCCAGCAGTTTCCGGGACAGGGGATCCGAGCAGTACTTC.

Here the CDR3 reads CASRGTVVGNTIYF. CDR3 sequence (DNA): TGTGCCAGCAGAGGGACAGTAGTGGGAAACACCATATATTTT. This rearrangement joins TRBV6-1 to TRBJ1-3, with 7 positions matching TRBD1. V gave up 6 bases and J gave up 4 bases; unmatched junction bases: 6. The CDR3 is 14 amino acids. CDR1 and CDR2 from the germline V gene are MNHNS and SASEGT.

This clonotype was found a few times. The chain couples TRBV6-1 to TRBJ1-2, with D maybe TRBD1 (6 bases). Germline V gives CDR1 MNHNS, CDR2 SASEGT. The CDR3 extends over 13 amino acids. V lost 2 bases and J lost 3, with 7 bases in between. The CDR3 DNA reads TGTGCCAGCAGTGAATCAGGGGACTATGGCTACACCTTC. Its protein product is CASSESGDYGYTF.

This clonotype appeared many times. The rearrangement links TRBV5-1 to TRBJ2-5, with TRBD1 as a possible D gene (6 bases). Trimming took 4 bases from V and 2 from J, leaving 12 bases between them. Germline CDR1 reads SGHRS; CDR2 reads YFSETQ. This CDR3 is 14 amino acids long. The CDR3 protein is CASSRGQSQETQYF. Here the CDR3 DNA reads TGCGCCAGCAGCCGAGGACAGTCGCAAGAGACCCAGTACTTC.